This T cell receptor beta chain originates from a study of metastatic and nonmetastatic thyroid tumors. A word on this clone: Mismatch with germline at one junction end may stem from a read error.

CDR1 and CDR2 (germline): LNHDA, SQIVND (reference sequence). This CDR3 contains 15 residues. Ahead of thyroid surgery, no patient had received treatment of any kind. TCRdb re-analyzed the PCR reads through MiXCR. The data hold tens of thousands of clones, with under 15% observed a single time. Sequenced sample: blood. This clonotype originated in a female donor with papillary thyroid cancer or a benign thyroid nodule (not recorded which). Some clones in this sample may be carry-over from other donors' samples. V gene TRBV19 combines with J gene TRBJ2-2, with TRBD2 matching over 9 bases. CDR3 in DNA: TGTGCCAGTAGTCCCGGACTAGCGTCTACCGGGGACCTGTTTTTT. Translation gives CASSPGLASTGDLFF.